This is a list of T cell receptor beta chains from one sample in a study of T cell repertoires in cytomegalovirus infection. TCRdb called the reads again in MiXCR, with one record for every CDR3 protein. The sample lists hundreds of thousands of distinct CDR3 sequences; approximately 24% were seen once. Specimen: CD8+ T cells from PBMCs. Receptors originate from a human donor in good health (CMV status not recorded). Some clones in this sample may be carry-over from other donors' samples. Each CDR3 is given with its conserved first and last residue. A D gene is named only where the DNA matches it firmly. Only some rows state a clone size, as once, few, many or a class for expanded clones.

>TRBV7-2|TRBD2|TRBJ2-5|-
TGTGCCAGCAGCTTACGGGGCCTCCTAGCGGCCCAGGAGACCCAGTACTTC
CASSLRGLLAAQETQYF
>TRBV4-3|-|TRBJ2-3|-
TGCGCCAGCAGCCAAGAGCCGGGCCCAGATACGCAGTATTTT
CASSQEPGPDTQYF
>TRBV7-6|TRBD1|TRBJ2-4|few
TGTGCCAGCAGCTTGAAGGGACAGGTTGGGGGAGTCCAAAACATTCAGTACTTC
CASSLKGQVGGVQNIQYF
>TRBV18|-|TRBJ1-6|-
TGTGCCAGCTCACCACAGGGAGCAGGGTGGAGCTCCTATAATTCACCCCTCCACTTT
CASSPQGAGWSSYNSPLHF
>TRBV20-1|TRBD2|TRBJ2-3|few
TGCAGTGCACCCCGGACTAGCGATTTTCCAGATACGCAGTATTTT
CSAPRTSDFPDTQYF
>TRBV7-9|-|TRBJ2-5|many
TGTGCCAGCAGCGATAGGGGGACACAAGAGACCCAGTACTTC
CASSDRGTQETQYF
>TRBV27|-|TRBJ2-7|few
TGTGCCAGCAGTCCTGGATCCGGGACGGACTCCTACGAGCAGTACTTC
CASSPGSGTDSYEQYF
>TRBV12-3/TRBV12-4|TRBD1|TRBJ1-3|few
TGTGCCAGCAGACCGGGACAGGGGGTCTCTGGAAACACCATATATTTT
CASRPGQGVSGNTIYF
>TRBV12-3/TRBV12-4|-|TRBJ2-1|-
TGTGCCAGCGGGGCCCAGGACGACAATGAGCAGTTCTTC
CASGAQDDNEQFF
>TRBV12-3/TRBV12-4|-|TRBJ1-2|-
TGTGCCAGCAGTCTTATAGCTAACTATGGCTACACCTTC
CASSLIANYGYTF
>TRBV12-3/TRBV12-4|-|TRBJ1-3|many
TGTGCCAGCAGTTTCCCAGGAAACACCATATATTTT
CASSFPGNTIYF
>TRBV13|-|TRBJ2-1|-
TGTGCCAGCAGCTTAGGGGGGACCGACGGGGAGCAGTTCTTC
CASSLGGTDGEQFF
>TRBV7-9|-|TRBJ1-4|few
TGTGCCAGCAGCTCCTCATCGTCTGAAAAACTGTTTTTT
CASSSSSSEKLFF
>TRBV20-1|TRBD2|TRBJ2-3|-
TGCAGTGCTTCCGGGACTAGCTCCACAGATACGCAGTATTTT
CSASGTSSTDTQYF
>TRBV6-5|-|TRBJ2-5|many
TGTGCCAGCAGTTACTTCGGGGGGCCCAGGGAGACCCAGTACTTC
CASSYFGGPRETQYF
>TRBV29-1|TRBD1|TRBJ2-5|few
TGCAGCGCCATTCTACAGGGGGCTGGGGAGACCCAGTACTTC
CSAILQGAGETQYF
>TRBV27|TRBD2|TRBJ2-3|-
TGTGCCAGCAGCATAGCCGGACTAGCGGGGGTTGATACGCAGTATTTT
CASSIAGLAGVDTQYF
>TRBV20-1|-|TRBJ1-5|-
TGCAGTGCTAGCGTTAGTCCCCGGGGAGATCAGCCCCAGCATTTT
CSASVSPRGDQPQHF
>TRBV7-9|TRBD1|TRBJ1-2|many
TGTGCCAGCAGCTCCGGGACAGTTGTGGGCTACACCTTC
CASSSGTVVGYTF
>TRBV28|TRBD2|TRBJ2-1|few
TGTGCCAGCAGTCTACCGGGACTAGCGGGGGAATACAATGAGCAGTTCTTC
CASSLPGLAGEYNEQFF
>TRBV6-2/TRBV6-3|-|TRBJ2-5|-
TGTGCCAGCAGTGGCGATTGGGAGACTCGCGAGACCCAGTACTTC
CASSGDWETRETQYF
>TRBV12-3/TRBV12-4|-|TRBJ2-1|few
TGTGCCACCCAACAGGGTAATGAGCAGTTCTTC
CATQQGNEQFF
>TRBV27|-|TRBJ1-1|few
TGTGCCAGCAGTCTCCACATTAACACTGAAGCTTTCTTT
CASSLHINTEAFF
>TRBV7-2|TRBD1|TRBJ1-2|many
TGTGCCAGCAGCCGGAACAGGGGGCAGAGGGGCTACACCTTC
CASSRNRGQRGYTF
>TRBV6-2/TRBV6-3|-|TRBJ2-1|few
TGTGCCAGCAGCAGCCGTAAAACCACACTCACCCGTATCAATGAGCAGTTCTTC
CASSSRKTTLTRINEQFF
>TRBV19|TRBD2|TRBJ2-1|-
TGTGCCAGTAGTACTAGCGGGGGGGCCAATGAGCAGTTCTTC
CASSTSGGANEQFF
>TRBV7-2|TRBD1|TRBJ1-2|many
TGTGCCAGCAGCTTATATCAGGGGGGAGACTATGGCTACACCTTC
CASSLYQGGDYGYTF
>TRBV6-5|TRBD1|TRBJ2-2|many
TGTGCCAGTAGCCAGGGGGCGGTCGGGGAGCTGTTTTTT
CASSQGAVGELFF
>TRBV12-3/TRBV12-4|-|TRBJ1-1|-
TGTGCCAGCAGTTTGAGTTCAGGGAAGGGGACTGAAGCTTTCTTT
CASSLSSGKGTEAFF
>TRBV29-1|TRBD1|TRBJ2-2|-
TGCAGCGTCGAACCCGGGACAGGGGCGTCCACCGGGGAGCTGTTTTTT
CSVEPGTGASTGELFF
>TRBV6-2/TRBV6-3|-|TRBJ1-3|few
TGTGCCAGCAGTTACGGGGCCGATTCTGGAAACACCATATATTTT
CASSYGADSGNTIYF
>TRBV10-3|-|TRBJ2-2|-
TGTGCCATCCGAAAAGACACCGGGGAGCTGTTTTTT
CAIRKDTGELFF
>TRBV7-9|-|TRBJ2-7|many
TGTGCCAGCACCCTAAGTTACAGGACCCCCTACGAGCAGTACTTC
CASTLSYRTPYEQYF
>TRBV28|-|TRBJ2-2|few
TGTGCCAGCAGTTCTCCTAGCACCGGGGAGCTGTTTTTT
CASSSPSTGELFF
>TRBV10-3|TRBD2|TRBJ2-1|few
TGTGCCATCAGTAGCACTAGCGGGAGCAATGAGCAGTTCTTC
CAISSTSGSNEQFF
>TRBV5-6|-|TRBJ2-4|many
TGTGCCAGCAGCTTGGGGGGTGAATGGGGGACCAAAAACATTCAGTACTTC
CASSLGGEWGTKNIQYF
>TRBV29-1|TRBD1|TRBJ1-2|few
TGCAGCGTTTTCGGACAGGGCAACTATGGCTACACCTTC
CSVFGQGNYGYTF
>TRBV28|TRBD2|TRBJ2-1|few
TGTGCCAGCAGTTCCGGGACTAGCAGCTTTAGGAATGAGCAGTTCTTC
CASSSGTSSFRNEQFF
>TRBV29-1|-|TRBJ1-1|few
TGCAGCGCATGGGGGGGATCGGACACTGAAGCTTTCTTT
CSAWGGSDTEAFF
>TRBV6-2/TRBV6-3|TRBD1|TRBJ1-1|-
TGTGCCAGCATCCACAGGGGTGAACGTAATGAAGCTTTCTTT
CASIHRGERNEAFF
>TRBV28|-|TRBJ2-1|-
TGTGCCAGCAGTTTACCGCGGGTGGCAGTCAATGAGCAGTTCTTC
CASSLPRVAVNEQFF
>TRBV7-6|-|TRBJ2-7|few
TGTGCCAGCAGCTTAAGGCGGGAACCCTACGAGCAGTACTTC
CASSLRREPYEQYF
>TRBV28|-|TRBJ1-2|-
TGTGCCAGCAGTTTAACAATTATGGACATCTATGGCTACACCTTC
CASSLTIMDIYGYTF
>TRBV23-1|-|TRBJ2-4|few
TGCGCCAGCAGTCAAGAGGGACGCGGAGGGGCTATCAAAAACATTCAGTACTTC
CASSQEGRGGAIKNIQYF
>TRBV27|TRBD2|TRBJ2-1|-
TGTGCCAGCAGCTCACTGACTAGCGGGGGACACTACAATGAGCAGTTCTTC
CASSSLTSGGHYNEQFF
>TRBV20-1|-|TRBJ2-1|-
TGCAGTGCTAGGTCCCTTCAGGGGTTTGAGCAGTTCTTC
CSARSLQGFEQFF
>TRBV5-1|-|TRBJ2-1|-
TGCGCCAGCAGCACACGGGGTACGAGCTCCTACAATGAGCAGTTCTTC
CASSTRGTSSYNEQFF
>TRBV2|-|TRBJ1-6|once
TGTGCCAGCAGTGAAAAGTCACCCCTCCACTTT
CASSEKSPLHF
>TRBV7-8|-|TRBJ2-7|many
TGTGCCAGCAGCTTAAACCCCTCCCTTGGCACCCGCTCCTACGAGCAGTACTTC
CASSLNPSLGTRSYEQYF
>TRBV28|-|TRBJ2-2|many
TGTGCCAGCGGACTGGGACAGAACACCGGGGAGCTGTTTTTT
CASGLGQNTGELFF
>TRBV28|-|TRBJ1-3|-
TGTGCCAGCACAGCCCTCTCTGGAAACACCATATATTTT
CASTALSGNTIYF
>TRBV6-8|-|TRBJ2-3|few
TGTGCCAGCAGTTATCTGGGTAGGCCAACAGATACGCAGTATTTT
CASSYLGRPTDTQYF